This TCR beta chain comes out of a study of blood T cells in healthy people across ages (dated by TCRdb to between 2014 and 2017). Looking at the study overall: In model experiments, roughly one uniquely barcoded TCR beta cDNA molecule per two T cells was captured by template switching. Using deep sequencing normalized with unique cDNA molecular identifiers, the study measured how TCR beta repertoire diversity changes with age. Donors were grouped into four age groups: young (average 16 years), middle-aged (less than 40), aged (around 60) and long-lived (approximately 82). To avoid experimental bias, donors of different ages were distributed randomly across sequencing lanes. For two donors (one aged 18 to 29 and one aged 80 or older), the study analyzed two additional independent replicas of 1 million unique cDNA reads from the same blood draw.

The donors were 40 or so Caucasian individuals from Russia, aged roughly 6 to 100 years, who were systemically healthy. Around 10 milliliters of peripheral blood were collected from each donor into EDTA-treated Vacutainer tubes. Ficoll-Paque density-gradient centrifugation was used to isolate PBMCs, with at least 6 million obtained per sample. Trizol reagent was used to extract total RNA from the PBMCs, yielding at least 5.5 micrograms per sample. Naive CD45RAhigh/CD27high T cell percentages were measured by flow cytometry on a PBMC aliquot from every donor. Study-wide conclusions, independent of this receptor: Total diversity estimates from one million sequenced T cells were considered lower bounds and underestimates. Conclusive comparison of naive and antigen-experienced compartments was prevented by the profiling of bulk unsorted PBMCs. Compared with the aged group, the long-lived group had more naive CD4+ T cells, fewer expanded clones and increased TCR diversity, suggesting age selection. Donor CMV infection status was unknown, potentially confounding age-related changes in expanded clonotypes. Observed TCR beta diversity per million T cells fell roughly linearly with age, and a significant reduction was already apparent by age roughly 40. The percentage of naive T cells measured by flow cytometry correlated strongly with observed TCR beta diversity.

The germline V gene (reference sequence) sets CDR1 to MNHEY and CDR2 to SMNVEV. V is pared back by 3 bases and J by 6 bases, with 14 bases lying between the germline termini. The CDR3, cysteine through phenylalanine, is 14 amino acids long. Only CDR3 DNA is held: 42 bases, read in frame from base 1. About this clonotype: Its antigen specificity is not known. Base qualities are not at hand, and no much larger clone is one base apart.

The library was made by 5' RACE. The data were produced on an Illumina HiSeq 2500. A second PCR of about 6 to 12 cycles was performed with a sample-barcoded 5' primer and a J-beta primer mix. A unique molecular identifier was introduced onto each TCR beta cDNA molecule by a template-switch 5' adaptor carrying 12 random nucleotides. Each sample yielded at least 2.5 million CDR3-containing paired-end reads. First-strand cDNA synthesis was performed from all RNA using the Mint cDNA synthesis kit, with priming by a TRBC-specific oligonucleotide. All cDNA was treated with uracil-DNA glycosylase and then went through a first 18-cycle PCR with the universal primers M1SS and BC2_uni_R. For the original study's pipeline: For normalization, 1 million high-quality reads, each with a distinct molecular identifier, were randomly selected from each sample. Reads with shared molecular identifiers were discarded instead of being binned into consensus sequences. MiTCR, set to a Q25 quality threshold and the strictest error-elimination algorithm, was used for CDR3 identification, clonotype clustering and error correction. A nonparametric unseen species model using Euler transformation provided a lower-bound estimate of total TCR beta diversity. TCRdb took the public reads, trimmed them with fastp at Q25, ran MiXCR for clone calling and kept in-frame beta chains. Every distinct CDR3 protein forms one entry, paired with its most common genes and DNA. The V and J calls and clone size are TCRdb's, not the authors'. The table for this sample lists about 1.4 million distinct CDR3 sequences; approximately 59% of them were counted only once. The ten largest make up over 5.5% of the sample.

Recombination joined TRBV27 with TRBJ2-5; tentative D gene TRBD2, with 6 bases matching. This receptor was obtained from a man aged 18 to 35 in good health. Sequencing used blood. The CDR3 protein: CASSLREGLQTQYF. The DNA is as follows: TGTGCCAGCAGTTTGCGGGAAGGGCTACAGACCCAGTACTTC.